Presented here are 20 T cell receptor beta chains from one specimen sequenced in a study of cytotoxic CD8 clonotypes in ibrutinib-treated CLL. Repertoires were generated with immunoSEQ multiplex PCR, while TCRdb's copy carries only in-frame clones and drops some. Of 250,000 to 350,000 clones in the sample, 60% to 80% are singletons; the top ten hold roughly 5%. The sequences come from PBMCs, collected at disease progression, from a patient treated with ibrutinib. These receptor sequences come from a human donor with chronic lymphocytic leukemia.

CDR3 nucleotides: TGTGCCATCAGCAGACCCAGGGAGGCCGGGGAGCTGTTTTTT. Its protein is CAISRPREAGELFF. This chain links TRBV10-3 with TRBJ2-2; possible D gene TRBD2, 6 bases. The germline gives CDR1 ENHRY, CDR2 SYGVKD. The CDR3 contains 14 residues. The germline V and J ends were trimmed by 6 bases and 6 bases, with 14 bases remaining between them.

The chain carries TRBV4-1 and TRBJ2-5; D gene ambiguous. The ends were cut back, 3 bases at V and 3 bases at J, with 5 bases in the middle. CDR3 length equals 12 residues. Germline V gene lookup returns CDR1 MGHRA and CDR2 YSYEKL. The CDR3 DNA is TGCGCCAGCAGCCAGCGCAAAGAGACCCAGTACTTC. Its translation is CASSQRKETQYF.

V is TRBV6-5 and J is TRBJ1-2; 7 bases are a match to TRBD1. The V segment lost 6 bases and the J segment 8 bases; nucleotides outside the gene matches: 9. CDR3 length: 13 amino acids. In germline, CDR1 is MNHEY, CDR2 SVGAGI. For the CDR3, the DNA is TGTGCCAGCAGAGCCACAGGGGTAGAAGGCTACACCTTC. It translates to CASRATGVEGYTF.

This clone was observed a few times. This rearrangement joins TRBV16 to TRBJ2-7; D gene uncertain. Germline V gene sequence: CDR1 KGHSY, CDR2 FQNENV. The CDR3 loop spans 12 amino acids. V shed 4 bases and J shed 5 bases, with 9 bases lying between them. CDR3 region: CASSPGYDEQYF. CDR3 sequence (DNA): TGTGCCAGCAGCCCTGGGTATGACGAGCAGTACTTC.

V and J are TRBV7-2 and TRBJ2-2; 7 bases map to TRBD1. This CDR3 spans 15 amino acids. Germline V CDR1 and CDR2: SGHTA, FQGNSA. Trimming took 5 bases from V and 4 from J; bases not matched to a gene: 7. The CDR3 DNA follows: TGTGCCAGCAGCACGAGACAGGGAACCACCGGGGAGCTGTTTTTT. Protein product: CASSTRQGTTGELFF.

The V gene is TRBV18, the J gene TRBJ2-5; 10 nucleotides agree with TRBD2. J was trimmed by 5 bases and V by 4 bases; bases with no gene match: 1. The CDR3 has 13 amino acids. CDR1 is KGHSH, CDR2 LQKENI, per germline. CDR3 nucleotide sequence: TGTGCCAGCTCACGGACTAGCGGTGAGACCCAGTACTTC. It translates to CASSRTSGETQYF.

This clone occurred a few times. The chain recombines TRBV27 with TRBJ1-4; 7 bases are shared with TRBD1. With V trimmed by 4 bases and J by 7 bases, 6 bases remained unmatched. This CDR3 comprises 14 residues. Germline loops: CDR1 MNHEY, CDR2 SMNVEV (reference sequence). CDR3 protein: CASSSRDRREKLFF. Here the CDR3 DNA reads TGTGCCAGCAGTTCCCGGGACAGACGTGAAAAACTGTTTTTT.

V and J are TRBV28 and TRBJ2-2, with 8 positions matching TRBD2. With V trimmed by 5 bases and J by 4 bases, 12 bases remained unmatched. The germline V gene has CDR1 MDHEN and CDR2 SYDVKM. The CDR3 is made up of 17 amino acids. The CDR3 is CASSPPRREGGTGELFF. As DNA, the CDR3 is TGTGCCAGCAGTCCCCCGCGACGGGAGGGGGGCACCGGGGAGCTGTTTTTT.

In DNA form, the CDR3 reads TGTGCCAGCAGTTATCAGGGACAGGGTTCAGATACGCAGTATTTT. It encodes CASSYQGQGSDTQYF. The chain has TRBV6-6 and TRBJ2-3; 9 bases map to TRBD1. Losses at the gene ends were 3 bases for V and 4 bases for J; bases not matched to a gene: 5. Germline loops: CDR1 MNHNY, CDR2 SVGAGI (reference sequence). The CDR3 extends over 15 amino acids.

V usage is TRBV5-6 and J usage is TRBJ1-4; D is possibly TRBD1 (6 bases). The V end was cut by 0 bases, the J end by 4 bases, with 10 bases between. The CDR3 is 15 residues long. Germline CDR1 and CDR2: SGHDT and YYEEEE. This CDR3 is CASSLAGAGNEKLFF. Written as DNA, the CDR3 is TGTGCCAGCAGCTTGGCGGGGGCGGGTAATGAAAAACTGTTTTTT.

This rearrangement joins TRBV9 to TRBJ2-2; no firm D call. This CDR3 has 15 residues. Germline V gene sequence: CDR1 SGDLS, CDR2 YYNGEE. Between the trimmed V and J ends, which lost 2 bases and 6 bases, there was a span of 14 bases. In nucleotides, the CDR3 is TGTGCCAGCAGCGTGCTTCCCACGGCTGCCGGGGAGCTGTTTTTT. This translates into CASSVLPTAAGELFF.

The gene calls are TRBV6-1 and TRBJ1-5; possible D gene TRBD1, 5 bases. Germline V lookup: CDR1 MNHNS, CDR2 SASEGT. V gave up 6 bases and J gave up 3 bases, with 9 bases separating them. This CDR3 spans 13 amino acids. The CDR3 nucleotides read TGTGCCAGCAGCGAGGGGATCAATCAGCCCCAGCATTTT. Its protein product is CASSEGINQPQHF.

V is TRBV27 and J is TRBJ2-7; tentative D call: TRBD2 (6 bases). This CDR3 is 17 amino acids long. Per germline, CDR1 MNHEY and CDR2 SMNVEV (reference sequence). Between the trimmed V and J ends, which lost 2 bases and 3 bases, there was a span of 20 bases. In nucleotides, the CDR3 is TGTGCCAGCAGTTTACATTGGCCGGGACTGGGTTTCTACGAGCAGTACTTC. Protein product: CASSLHWPGLGFYEQYF.

The CDR3 spells CASSPLPGRVNQPQHF. In DNA, the CDR3 is TGTGCCAGCAGCCCATTGCCGGGGCGGGTTAATCAGCCCCAGCATTTT. The V call is TRBV28, the J call TRBJ1-5, with TRBD1 as a possible D gene (5 bases). CDR3 length: 16 residues. The ends were cut back, 6 bases at V and 4 bases at J, with 19 bases in the middle. The germline V gene has CDR1 MDHEN and CDR2 SYDVKM.

Only a few counts were recorded for this clone. The J gene is TRBJ1-2, the V gene TRBV10-1; no clear D. The CDR3 has 13 residues. Germline lookup yields CDR1 WNHNN and CDR2 SYGVQD (reference sequence). V was cut by 2 bases and J by 1 base, with 5 bases left in between. CDR3 DNA: TGCGCCAGCAGTGAGAAGTTTAACTATGGCTACACCTTC. It yields the protein CASSEKFNYGYTF.

The chain combines TRBV10-2 with TRBJ1-2; no reliable D call. This CDR3 is built from 13 residues. Germline values: CDR1 WSHSY, CDR2 SAAADI. V dropped 2 bases and J dropped 7 bases, with 11 bases sitting between them. The CDR3 sequence: CASSEGNYGGYTF. The CDR3 DNA is TGCGCCAGCAGTGAGGGGAATTACGGTGGCTACACCTTC.

This chain joins TRBV6-5 and TRBJ1-6; TRBD1 matches at 8 bases. This CDR3 has 16 residues. Germline CDR1 reads MNHEY; CDR2 reads SVGAGI. The trim removed 4 bases at V and 3 bases at J, leaving 5 bases unmatched. The CDR3 nucleotides read TGTGCCAGCAGTTCGACAGGGGCTTTCTATAATTCACCCCTCCACTTT. This encodes CASSSTGAFYNSPLHF.

The chain carries TRBV2 and TRBJ1-2; D is ambiguous. The germline V gene encodes CDR1 SNHLY and CDR2 FYNNEI. The CDR3 covers 13 residues. V shed 9 bases and J shed 7 bases, with 18 bases lying between them. The CDR3 DNA follows: TGTGCCAGAACCCCGGGCGGGTCTGGTGGCTACACCTTC. Its protein is CARTPGGSGGYTF.

The chain employs TRBV27 and TRBJ1-2; TRBD1 is a possible D gene (5 bases). There are 16 residues in the CDR3. V was pared by 5 bases and J by 6 bases, with 22 bases between. Germline CDR1 and CDR2: MNHEY and SMNVEV (reference sequence). The CDR3 region has the DNA TGTGCCAGCAGTCCTATAAGTGGGGCCCGCGTCGATGGCTACACCTTC. Translated, it gives CASSPISGARVDGYTF.

The chain joins TRBV2 to TRBJ1-2; D perhaps matches TRBD1 (5 bases). Germline V gives CDR1 SNHLY, CDR2 FYNNEI. V was clipped by 4 bases and J by 4 bases, with 10 bases between them. The CDR3 runs 13 residues. The CDR3 sequence: CASSVQGSYGYTF. DNA for the CDR3: TGTGCCAGCAGTGTTCAGGGATCCTATGGCTACACCTTC.